These T cell receptor beta chains were read from a single sample in a study of shared clonotypes between healthy human individuals. Measured with immunoSEQ multiplex PCR; TCRdb has only the in-frame clones, and not every one. The repertoire has 300,000 or so clones, 74% of them found once; the top ten carry approximately 10%. The specimen was memory CD4+ T cells sorted from blood. These receptors all stem from a man aged 25-45 years in good health. Each CDR3 is given with its conserved first and last residue. D genes are given only for firm matches. Rows give clone size only sometimes, using once, few, many, or a class for an expanded clone.

abundance | d_gene | j_gene | v_gene | CDR3aa | CDR3nt
. | . | TRBJ2-3 | TRBV5-6 | CASSLQPGPSTDTQYF | TGTGCCAGCAGCCTTCAGCCGGGACCAAGCACAGATACGCAGTATTTT
. | TRBD1 | TRBJ2-2 | TRBV6-6 | CAVWGRGLSTGELFF | TGTGCCGTCTGGGGCAGGGGGTTGAGCACCGGGGAGCTGTTTTTT
. | . | TRBJ2-5 | TRBV28 | CASSSLGETQYF | TGTGCCAGCAGTTCGTTGGGGGAGACCCAGTACTTC
few | . | TRBJ2-6 | TRBV28 | CASNGRQGLWAGANVLTF | TGTGCCAGCAATGGTCGGCAGGGTTTATGGGCTGGGGCCAACGTCCTGACTTTC
. | TRBD1 | TRBJ2-7 | TRBV13 | CASSFDRVSSYEQYF | TGTGCCAGCAGCTTCGACAGGGTCAGCTCCTACGAGCAGTACTTC
. | . | TRBJ1-2 | TRBV28 | CASGSLEQAYGYTF | TGTGCCAGCGGGTCCTTGGAACAGGCCTATGGCTACACCTTC
. | TRBD2 | TRBJ2-2 | TRBV7-8 | CASSHVAGGSGELFF | TGTGCCAGCAGCCACGTAGCGGGAGGGTCCGGGGAGCTGTTTTTT
. | . | TRBJ2-1 | TRBV10-3 | CAISDTGTRNNEQFF | TGTGCCATCAGTGATACCGGGACTCGCAACAATGAGCAGTTCTTC
. | . | TRBJ2-7 | TRBV10-1 | CASSLGSRDGAQYF | TGCGCCAGCAGTTTAGGTTCTCGGGACGGGGCCCAGTACTTC
. | . | TRBJ2-7 | TRBV7-6 | CASSPPGVYEQYF | TGTGCCAGCAGCCCGCCGGGAGTCTACGAGCAGTACTTC
. | TRBD2 | TRBJ2-5 | TRBV11-2 | CASSLGDASGRAGKETQYF | TGTGCCAGCAGCTTAGGCGACGCTAGCGGGAGGGCAGGAAAAGAGACCCAGTACTTC
. | TRBD1 | TRBJ2-5 | TRBV28 | CASSSTGVQETQYF | TGTGCCAGCAGTTCCACAGGGGTCCAAGAGACCCAGTACTTC
. | TRBD2 | TRBJ2-7 | TRBV7-8 | CASSLRLAGAGEQYF | TGTGCCAGCAGCCTAAGACTAGCGGGAGCCGGGGAGCAGTACTTC
. | . | TRBJ1-2 | TRBV29-1 | CSVEEMESYGYTF | TGCAGCGTTGAAGAAATGGAGAGCTATGGCTACACCTTC
. | . | TRBJ2-3 | TRBV5-8 | CASRKDGLEFTQYF | TGTGCCAGCAGAAAGGACGGTCTAGAGTTTACGCAGTATTTT
. | TRBD2 | TRBJ2-2 | TRBV6-1 | CASSERALAGDFTGELFF | TGTGCCAGCAGTGAAAGAGCGCTAGCGGGAGATTTCACCGGGGAGCTGTTTTTT
. | . | TRBJ1-5 | TRBV9 | CASSSSPNQPQHF | TGTGCCAGCAGCTCCTCCCCCAATCAGCCCCAGCATTTT
. | . | TRBJ1-2 | TRBV4-1 | CASSQVGRADYGYTF | TGCGCCAGCAGCCAAGTCGGCAGGGCAGATTATGGCTACACCTTC
few | TRBD2 | TRBJ2-1 | TRBV5-8 | CASSYTGTSGNEQFF | TGTGCCAGCAGCTACACCGGGACTAGCGGGAATGAGCAGTTCTTC
. | TRBD1 | TRBJ2-5 | TRBV5-4 | CASSRTGEITQYF | TGTGCCAGCAGCCGTACAGGGGAGATTACCCAGTACTTC
few | TRBD1 | TRBJ2-1 | TRBV6-1 | CASNLGQSSYNEQFF | TGTGCCAGCAACTTGGGACAGAGCTCCTACAATGAGCAGTTCTTC